A single sample is the source of the 24 T cell receptor beta chains below, sequenced in a study of blood T cell repertoires in COVID-19 (dated by TCRdb to about 2020). Libraries were built with the immunoSEQ multiplex PCR assay. TCRdb took over this immuneACCESS table, retaining in-frame rearrangements with V and J assigned. Such tables are incomplete; in checked studies, under half of the missing clones stem from an unresolved V gene, and the remainder is unexplained. Within this sample are over 150,000 clones, with 83% of them counted one time only. The ten biggest clones cover about an eighth of the sample. The sample taken for sequencing was peripheral blood. These receptors were collected from a woman aged 55-70 years with COVID-19, enrolled during active disease.

This clone has only a few counts. The V call is TRBV29-1, the J call TRBJ1-4; no clear D gene. Trimming shortened V by 3 bases and J by 12 bases, and 11 bases separated the two germline ends. Germline CDR1 reads SQVTM; CDR2 reads ANQGSEA. The CDR3 is 11 amino acids. The CDR3 sequence is CSVDFDGELFF. The CDR3 coding sequence is TGCAGCGTTGATTTCGACGGGGAACTGTTTTTT.

The chain carries TRBV7-3 and TRBJ1-1; D perhaps matches TRBD1 (6 bases). CDR3 length: 13 amino acids. The germline V gene encodes CDR1 SGHTA and CDR2 FQGTGA. Between the trimmed V and J ends, which lost 2 bases and 7 bases, there was a span of 11 bases. Here the CDR3 reads CASSLSTTGEAFF. CDR3 sequence (DNA): TGTGCCAGCAGCTTATCTACGACAGGTGAAGCTTTCTTT.

The chain uses TRBV13 and TRBJ2-3; D possibly corresponds to TRBD2 (5 bases). Germline CDR1 reads PRHDT; CDR2 reads FYEKMQ (reference sequence). The V end was cut by 2 bases, the J end by 2 bases, with 11 bases between. This CDR3 has 15 amino acids. CDR3 residues: CASSLTSAYTDTQYF. CDR3 DNA: TGTGCCAGCAGCTTAACTAGTGCCTACACAGATACGCAGTATTTT.

The chain uses TRBV6-1 and TRBJ2-5; 8 nucleotides match TRBD1. The CDR3 is 16 residues long. V gave up 3 bases and J gave up 2 bases; unmatched junction bases: 8. Germline CDR1 is MNHNS and CDR2 is SASEGT. The CDR3 nucleotides read TGTGCCAGCAGTGACAGGGACAGGTCTCGACAAGAGACCCAGTACTTC. This translates into CASSDRDRSRQETQYF.

This chain links TRBV9 with TRBJ1-2; TRBD1 might be the D (6 bases). V lost 4 bases and J 0 bases, leaving 13 bases between the germline ends. The CDR3 totals 15 residues. Germline assignment: CDR1 SGDLS and CDR2 YYNGEE. CDR3 protein: CASSSRTATNYGYTF. The CDR3 DNA follows: TGTGCCAGCAGCTCGCGGACAGCTACTAACTATGGCTACACCTTC.

V is TRBV9 and J is TRBJ1-3; D gene uncertain. V was trimmed by 1 base and J by 2 bases, leaving 7 bases between them. CDR1 and CDR2 from the germline V gene are SGDLS and YYNGEE. The CDR3 covers 14 residues. The CDR3 region is CASSVLEAGNTIYF. Written as DNA, the CDR3 is TGTGCCAGCAGCGTACTGGAGGCTGGAAACACCATATATTTT. Using reference TRBV9 and TRBJ1-3 for the parts outside the CDR3, the full variable domain is DSGVTQTPKHLITATGQRVTLRCSPRSGDLSVYWYQQSLDQGLQFLIQYYNGEERAKGNILERFSAQQFPDLHSELNLSSLELGDSALYFCASSVLEAGNTIYFGEGSWLTVV.

The rearrangement links TRBV7-9 to TRBJ1-1; D possibly corresponds to TRBD1 (5 bases). The length of the CDR3 is 12 residues. The germline V gene has CDR1 SEHNR and CDR2 FQNEAQ (reference sequence). The V and J ends lost 1 base and 8 bases respectively, with 8 bases between them. In DNA, the CDR3 is TGTGCCAGCAGCTTAGGGACACTAGAAGCTTTCTTT. Translation: CASSLGTLEAFF. The variable domain in full, completed from reference TRBV7-9 and TRBJ1-1, reads DTGVSQNPRHKITKRGQNVTFRCDPISEHNRLYWYRQTLGQGPEFLTYFQNEAQLEKSRLLSDRFSAERPKGSFSTLEIQRTEQGDSAMYLCASSLGTLEAFFGQGTRLTVV.

This chain joins TRBV25-1 and TRBJ2-1; a weak D match, TRBD1 (6 bases). CDR3 length: 15 residues. V lost 5 bases, J lost 2 bases, and 13 bases lay in between. CDR1 is MGHDK, CDR2 SYGVNS, per germline. Here the CDR3 reads CASSPPRTAYNEQFF. The CDR3 nucleotides are TGTGCCAGCAGTCCCCCTCGGACAGCCTACAATGAGCAGTTCTTC.

The chain couples TRBV9 to TRBJ1-1, with 7 bases fitting TRBD1. Germline trimming cut 4 bases from V and 11 bases from J; bases unmatched to any gene: 5. Germline CDR1 and CDR2: SGDLS and YYNGEE. The CDR3 covers 11 residues. CDR3 sequence (DNA): TGTGCCAGCAGCAGGGACAGCGAGGCTTTCTTT. Encoded protein: CASSRDSEAFF.

The V gene is TRBV7-6, the J gene TRBJ2-3, with D maybe TRBD2 (6 bases). Germline CDR1 SGHVS, CDR2 FNYEAQ. The CDR3 extends over 15 amino acids. Between the trimmed V and J ends, which lost 5 bases and 3 bases, there was a span of 15 bases. The CDR3 spells CASSDGSGGTDTQYF. The CDR3 region has the DNA TGTGCCAGCAGCGACGGTAGCGGAGGGACAGATACGCAGTATTTT.

The genes are TRBV7-2 and TRBJ1-5; the D gene is possibly TRBD1 (5 bases). This CDR3 has 16 amino acids. V lost 1 base to trimming and J lost 4 bases, with 14 bases between them. Per germline, CDR1 SGHTA and CDR2 FQGNSA. CDR3 sequence (DNA): TGTGCCAGCAGCTTAGAAGGGGTCTTACCTAATCAGCCCCAGCATTTT. Translated: CASSLEGVLPNQPQHF.

The chain recombines TRBV5-1 with TRBJ1-4; 9 bases match TRBD1. The germline gives CDR1 SGHRS, CDR2 YFSETQ. The CDR3 is made up of 14 amino acids. The ends lost 2 bases at V and 8 bases at J; junction bases unmatched: 4. CDR3 loop: CASSFDRGEEKLFF. CDR3 coding DNA: TGCGCCAGCAGCTTTGACAGGGGGGAGGAAAAACTGTTTTTT.

The gene calls are TRBV15 and TRBJ2-3, with 7 bases identical to TRBD2. There are 16 residues in the CDR3. V trimming: 9 bases; J trimming: 4 bases; junction bases outside the gene matches: 16. Germline CDR1 LNHNV, CDR2 YYDKDF (reference sequence). The CDR3 sequence: CATLPERPGGSDTQYF. The CDR3 coding sequence is TGTGCCACTCTACCGGAGCGCCCGGGGGGATCAGATACGCAGTATTTT. Combining the CDR3 with reference TRBV15 and TRBJ2-3 gives the whole variable domain DAMVIQNPRYQVTQFGKPVTLSCSQTLNHNVMYWYQQKSSQAPKLLFHYYDKDFNNEADTPDNFQSRRPNTSFCFLDIRSPGLGDTAMYLCATLPERPGGSDTQYFGPGTRLTVL.

The chain combines TRBV5-1 with TRBJ2-2; 9 nucleotides agree with TRBD1. Trimming at V came to 4 bases and at J to 7 bases, leaving 5 bases not matched to a gene. Germline lookup yields CDR1 SGHRS and CDR2 YFSETQ. The CDR3 runs to 14 residues. The CDR3 sequence: CASSTGQGIGELFF. The CDR3 region has the DNA TGCGCCAGCAGCACGGGACAGGGAATCGGGGAGCTGTTTTTT.

This rearrangement joins TRBV27 to TRBJ2-7, with 8 positions matching TRBD1. This CDR3 has 19 amino acids. CDR1 is MNHEY and CDR2 is SMNVEV in the germline V gene (reference sequence). With V trimmed by 5 bases and J by 3 bases, 21 bases remained unmatched. This CDR3 is CASSTMPGGVGTRSYEQYF. The CDR3 nucleotides read TGTGCCAGCAGTACCATGCCAGGGGGCGTCGGAACTAGGAGCTACGAGCAGTACTTC.

This clone was seen just once. This chain uses TRBV5-4 with TRBJ1-2; 11 bases fit TRBD1. Looked up from germline, CDR1 is SGHNT and CDR2 is YYREEE (reference sequence). CDR3 length: 15 residues. With 1 base clipped from V and 4 bases from J, the junction kept 3 bases outside the gene matches. The CDR3 sequence is CASSLPGTGGYGYTF. CDR3 sequence (DNA): TGTGCCAGCAGCTTGCCCGGGACAGGGGGCTATGGCTACACCTTC.

The J gene is TRBJ2-5, the V gene TRBV24-1; D is possibly TRBD2 (6 bases). The CDR3 has 16 residues. CDR1 and CDR2 (germline): KGHDR, SFDVKD. V was shortened by 3 bases and J by 7 bases, with 20 bases between the two germline ends. This CDR3 is CATSDQGSVLGGTQYF. Written as DNA, the CDR3 is TGTGCCACCAGTGATCAGGGCTCAGTCTTGGGAGGGACCCAGTACTTC.

This clone has more than one count but fewer than ten. The chain has TRBV30 and TRBJ2-3; 12 bases agree with TRBD2. J gave up 5 bases and V 1 base, and 4 bases lay outside the gene matches. This CDR3 has 15 residues. Germline V gives CDR1 GTSNPN, CDR2 SVGIG (reference sequence). CDR3 in DNA: TGTGCCTGGAGTGAACTAGCGGGGGGCAAAGATACGCAGTATTTT. It yields the protein CAWSELAGGKDTQYF.

The rearrangement links TRBV11-2 to TRBJ2-2; D possibly corresponds to TRBD1 (5 bases). Germline V CDR1 and CDR2: SGHAT, FQNNGV. CDR3 length: 15 residues. V dropped 3 bases and J dropped 3 bases, with 11 bases sitting between them. The CDR3 is CASSFYLGDTGELFF. Here the CDR3 DNA reads TGTGCCAGCAGCTTTTATCTAGGGGACACCGGGGAGCTGTTTTTT.

The chain employs TRBV3-1 (or the pseudogene TRBV3-2) and TRBJ2-4, with 7 nucleotides matching TRBD2. This CDR3 is 17 amino acids long. V trimming: 4 bases; J trimming: 9 bases; junction bases outside the gene matches: 18. Germline V gene lookup returns CDR1 LGHDT and CDR2 YNNKEL (reference sequence). The CDR3 sequence: CASSLPQSGTQAGIQYF. The CDR3 DNA reads TGTGCCAGCAGCCTCCCACAAAGCGGGACCCAAGCAGGCATTCAGTACTTC.

In the case of this clone: The sample holds other DNA sequences that translate to the same CDR3. The gene calls are TRBV15 and TRBJ2-3; D is unresolved. Germline values: CDR1 LNHNV, CDR2 YYDKDF (reference sequence). This CDR3 comprises 13 residues. V was pared by 4 bases and J by 1 base, with 6 bases between. CDR3 bases: TGTGCCACCAGCACCGGAGGCACAGATACGCAGTATTTT. It specifies CATSTGGTDTQYF.

V and J are TRBV5-1 and TRBJ2-7; 7 bases agree with TRBD1. This CDR3 has 15 residues. After removal of 4 bases from V and 0 bases from J, the junction contained 7 bases not matched to a gene. Germline-derived CDR1 and CDR2 are SGHRS and YFSETQ. CDR3: CASSPGQLNSYEQYF. CDR3 DNA sequence: TGCGCCAGCAGCCCGGGACAGCTTAACTCCTACGAGCAGTACTTC.

This clone was recorded only once. The chain couples TRBV19 to TRBJ1-5, with no clear D. This CDR3 contains 16 residues. V was trimmed by 9 bases and J by 9 bases, leaving 27 bases between them. Germline V gene lookup returns CDR1 LNHDA and CDR2 SQIVND (reference sequence). As DNA, the CDR3 is TGTGCCAGCCTTGCTCCAACGGGAGGCCCCATAGGGCCCCAGCATTTT. It specifies CASLAPTGGPIGPQHF.

The V and J genes are TRBV24-1 and TRBJ1-1; 11 bases align to TRBD1. Trimming cost V 4 bases and J 3 bases; bases outside gene matches: 12. CDR3 length: 18 residues. From germline, CDR1 is KGHDR and CDR2 SFDVKD. This chain's CDR3 is CATSDSSRGTGGDTEAFF. The CDR3, as DNA: TGTGCCACCAGTGACTCGTCCCGTGGGACAGGGGGGGACACTGAAGCTTTCTTT.